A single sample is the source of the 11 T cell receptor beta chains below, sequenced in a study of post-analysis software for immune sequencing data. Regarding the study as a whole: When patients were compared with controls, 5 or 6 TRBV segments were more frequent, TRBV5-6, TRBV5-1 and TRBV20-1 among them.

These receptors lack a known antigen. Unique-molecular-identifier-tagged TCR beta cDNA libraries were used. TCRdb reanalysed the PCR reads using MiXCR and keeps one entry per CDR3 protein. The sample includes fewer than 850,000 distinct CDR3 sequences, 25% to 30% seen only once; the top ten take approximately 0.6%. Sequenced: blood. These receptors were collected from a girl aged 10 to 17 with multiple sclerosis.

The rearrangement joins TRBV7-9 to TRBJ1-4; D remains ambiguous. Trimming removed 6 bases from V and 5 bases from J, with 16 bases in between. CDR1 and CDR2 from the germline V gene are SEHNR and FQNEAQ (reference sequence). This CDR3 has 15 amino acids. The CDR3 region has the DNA TGTGCCAGCAGGAGAGTTCATTCACCAAATGAAAAACTGTTTTTT. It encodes CASRRVHSPNEKLFF.

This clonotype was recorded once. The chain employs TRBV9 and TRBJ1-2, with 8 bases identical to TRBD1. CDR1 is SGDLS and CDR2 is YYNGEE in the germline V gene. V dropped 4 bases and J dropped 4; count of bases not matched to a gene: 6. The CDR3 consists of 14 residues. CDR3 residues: CASSQGTGLYGYTF. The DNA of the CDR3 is TGTGCCAGCAGCCAAGGGACAGGCCTCTATGGCTACACCTTC.

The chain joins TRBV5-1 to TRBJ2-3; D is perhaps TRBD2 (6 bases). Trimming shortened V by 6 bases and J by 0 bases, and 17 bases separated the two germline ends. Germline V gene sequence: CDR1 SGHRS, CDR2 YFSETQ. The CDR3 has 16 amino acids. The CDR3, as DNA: TGCGCCAGCAATGGTGCCCGGGGGACTAGCACAGATACGCAGTATTTT. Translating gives CASNGARGTSTDTQYF.

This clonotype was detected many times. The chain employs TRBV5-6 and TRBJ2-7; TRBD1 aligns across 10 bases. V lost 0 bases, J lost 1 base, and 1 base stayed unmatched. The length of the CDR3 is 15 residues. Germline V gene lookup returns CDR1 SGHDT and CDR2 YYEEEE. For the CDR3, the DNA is TGTGCCAGCAGCTTGGGACAGGGGGCGTCCTACGAGCAGTACTTC. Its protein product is CASSLGQGASYEQYF.

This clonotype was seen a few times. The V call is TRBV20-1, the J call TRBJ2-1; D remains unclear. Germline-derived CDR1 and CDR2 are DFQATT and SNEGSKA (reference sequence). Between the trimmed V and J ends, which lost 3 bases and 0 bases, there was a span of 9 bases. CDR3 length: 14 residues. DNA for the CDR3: TGCAGTGCTAGGAACCCCTCCTCCTACAATGAGCAGTTCTTC. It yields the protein CSARNPSSYNEQFF.

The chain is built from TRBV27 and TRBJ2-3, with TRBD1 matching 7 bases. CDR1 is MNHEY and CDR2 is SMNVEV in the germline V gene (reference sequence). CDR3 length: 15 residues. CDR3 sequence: CAKDIQGTRTDTQYF. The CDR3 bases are TGTGCTAAAGACATACAGGGGACCCGCACAGATACGCAGTATTTT.

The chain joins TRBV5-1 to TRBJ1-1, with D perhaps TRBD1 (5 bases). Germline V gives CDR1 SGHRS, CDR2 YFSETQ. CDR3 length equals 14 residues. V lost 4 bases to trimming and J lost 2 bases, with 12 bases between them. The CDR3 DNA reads TGCGCCAGCAGCCCCAGGGACCCCAACACTGAAGCTTTCTTT. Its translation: CASSPRDPNTEAFF. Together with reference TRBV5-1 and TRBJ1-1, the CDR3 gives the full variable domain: KAGVTQTPRYLIKTRGQQVTLSCSPISGHRSVSWYQQTPGQGLQFLFEYFSETQRNKGNFPGRFSGRQFSNSRSEMNVSTLELGDSALYLCASSPRDPNTEAFFGQGTRLTVV.

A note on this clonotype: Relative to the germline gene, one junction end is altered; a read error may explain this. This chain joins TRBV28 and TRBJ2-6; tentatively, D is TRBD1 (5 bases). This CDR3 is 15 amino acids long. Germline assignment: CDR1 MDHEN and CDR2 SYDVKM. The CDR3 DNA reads TGTGCCAGCAATGGACCGGTCTCTGGGGCCAACGTCCGGACTTTC. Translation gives CASNGPVSGANVRTF.

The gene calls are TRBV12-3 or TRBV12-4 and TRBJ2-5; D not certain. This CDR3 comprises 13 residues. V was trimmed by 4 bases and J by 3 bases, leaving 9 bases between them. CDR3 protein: CASSYGFKETQYF. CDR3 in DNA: TGTGCCAGCAGTTATGGTTTTAAAGAGACCCAGTACTTC.

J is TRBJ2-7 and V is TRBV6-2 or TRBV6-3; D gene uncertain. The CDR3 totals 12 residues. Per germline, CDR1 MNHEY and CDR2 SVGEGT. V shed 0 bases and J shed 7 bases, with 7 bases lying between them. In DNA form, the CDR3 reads TGTGCCAGCAGTTACTCGTACACGGAGCAGTACTTC. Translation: CASSYSYTEQYF.

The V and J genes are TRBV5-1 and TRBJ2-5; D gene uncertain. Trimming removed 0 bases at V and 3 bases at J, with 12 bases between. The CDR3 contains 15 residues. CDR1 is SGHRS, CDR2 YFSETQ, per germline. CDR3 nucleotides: TGCGCCAGCAGCTTGGACAGAGTCCGAAAAGAGACCCAGTACTTC. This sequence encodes CASSLDRVRKETQYF.